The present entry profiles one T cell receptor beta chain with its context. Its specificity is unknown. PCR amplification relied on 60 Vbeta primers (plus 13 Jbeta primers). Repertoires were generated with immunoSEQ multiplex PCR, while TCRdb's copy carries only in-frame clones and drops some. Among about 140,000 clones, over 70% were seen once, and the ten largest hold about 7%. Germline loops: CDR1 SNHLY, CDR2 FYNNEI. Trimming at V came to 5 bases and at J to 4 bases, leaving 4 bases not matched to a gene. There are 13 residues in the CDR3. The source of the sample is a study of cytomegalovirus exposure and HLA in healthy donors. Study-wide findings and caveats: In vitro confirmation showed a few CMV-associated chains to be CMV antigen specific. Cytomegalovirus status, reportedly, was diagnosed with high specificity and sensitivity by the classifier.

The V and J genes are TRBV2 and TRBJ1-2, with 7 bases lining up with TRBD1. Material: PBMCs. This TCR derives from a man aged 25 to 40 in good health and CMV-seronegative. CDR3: CASSQGQSYGYTF. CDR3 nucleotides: TGTGCCAGCAGTCAGGGACAGTCCTATGGCTACACCTTC.